This TCR beta chain is from a study of blood T cell repertoires in COVID-19 (dated by TCRdb to the early 2020s). The study in broad terms: The collaborator samples originated in the United States, Italy and Spain and spanned the acute and convalescent phases of COVID-19. The prospective study material was composed of cDNA or gDNA derived from T cells, B-cell-depleted T cells, or PBMCs. Subjects who had been exposed to COVID-19, were actively infected with it, or had recovered from it provided the deeply sampled blood TCRbeta repertoires that made up the dataset. The repertoires were made available in a free public database intended to serve as a resource for research on the immune response to SARS-CoV-2. The samples were drawn from two sources: the first 160 participants of the ongoing ImmuneRACE study, and 1,000 to 1,500 subjects contributed by 6 global collaborators. Nearly every sample came with metadata listing a de-identified subject ID, COVID-19 status, age in years and sex. Where HLA class I and class II types were available, the types were taken from metadata supplied by the sample provider, not from assay-based typing. Results the study describes overall, beyond this receptor: Clinical and demographic metadata were provided uncurated, with the amount varying by source and participant.

The immunoSEQ Assay, a bias-controlled multiplex PCR, was used to amplify TCRbeta CDR3 regions from genomic DNA. From the authors' description of their analysis: Nucleated cell counts per sample were estimated from amplification of reference gene primers within the assay. To quantify the absolute abundance of each unique TCRbeta CDR3 rearrangement, sequence reads were collapsed and filtered. For each sample, productive Simpson clonality was calculated as the square root of Simpson's diversity index over productive rearrangements. Sourced from immuneACCESS, this table was stored by TCRdb with only in-frame sequences that have V and J called. A share of the clones is absent; for the studies checked, an unresolved V gene accounts for under half, and the remainder has no known explanation. V and J calls plus clone size are reproduced from that table; the DNA served to infer D and trimming. This sample gives approximately 270,000 clones in total; approximately 88% of them show up just once. The top ten clones comprise roughly 6.7% of the sample.

Its CDR3 holds 14 amino acids, cysteine through phenylalanine. Of all the DNA, just the CDR3 is kept, 42 bases in frame from base 1. The V end gives up 1 base and the J end 10 bases, leaving 3 bases in the junction not matched to a gene. The germline V gene (reference sequence) supplies CDR1 SEHNR and CDR2 FQNEAQ. A note on this clone: Its antigen target is currently unknown. Base qualities are not at hand, and no much larger clone is one base apart.

In Seattle, one collaborating source enrolled patients while the infection was active and tracked those patients longitudinally over the course of disease. Each collaborating institution followed its own protocols to collect whole blood in K2EDTA tubes. For TCRbeta analysis, collaborators shipped samples in one of three forms: frozen whole blood, isolated PBMCs, or DNA extracted from either of those sample types. The sample consisted of peripheral blood. This TCR came from a woman aged 25 to 45 with COVID-19, enrolled during active disease. The chain uses TRBV7-9 and TRBJ2-1; a stretch of 11 junction bases matches TRBD1. The bases read TGTGCCAGCAGCTTAGTGGGACAGGGGGACGAGCAGTTCTTC. Its translation reads: CASSLVGQGDEQFF.